A single sample gave rise to the 20 T cell receptor beta chains below, sequenced in a study of CD8+CD57+ T cells in acquired aplastic anemia. Those patients picked for sequencing had displayed CD8+CD57+ cell expansion on flow cytometry. Genomic DNA templated the TCR beta VDJ and CDR3 profiling. In TCRdb, the reads were re-called with MiXCR into one record per CDR3 protein. The sample has approximately 150,000 distinct CDR3 sequences; around 48% are singletons. Sequenced input: sorted CD4+, CD8+, or CD8+CD57+ T cells (not recorded which) from PBMCs. These receptors all come from a human donor with aplastic anemia.

The V gene is TRBV7-2, the J gene TRBJ1-1, with 8 bases aligning to TRBD1. The V and J ends lost 6 bases and 4 bases, in that order; junction bases with no gene match: 10. The CDR3 has 15 amino acids. From germline, CDR1 is SGHTA and CDR2 FQGNSA. CDR3 amino acids: CASRPGTGIGTEAFF. CDR3 in DNA: TGTGCCAGCAGACCCGGGACAGGCATCGGCACTGAAGCTTTCTTT.

This clonotype was counted between two and nine times. The CDR3 loop is CATSRDGGIRYF. The CDR3 coding sequence is TGTGCCACCAGCAGAGACGGGGGGATTCGGTATTTT. The chain couples TRBV15 to TRBJ2-3; 7 positions match TRBD2. The V gene's germline CDR1 is LNHNV and CDR2 YYDKDF (reference sequence). The V segment lost 0 bases and the J segment 14 bases; nucleotides outside the gene matches: 5. This CDR3 has 12 residues.

This clonotype was counted ten times or more. V and J are TRBV25-1 and TRBJ1-6; D might be TRBD1 (5 bases). Trimming stripped 4 bases from V and 7 bases from J, with 11 bases between. The germline V gene has CDR1 MGHDK and CDR2 SYGVNS. The CDR3 is made up of 14 amino acids. The CDR3 reads CASSGQGWNSPLHF. As DNA, the CDR3 is TGTGCCAGCAGTGGGCAGGGTTGGAATTCACCCCTCCACTTT.

The chain carries TRBV27 and TRBJ2-2; tentatively, D is TRBD1 (5 bases). The V and J ends lost 5 bases and 8 bases respectively, with 9 bases between them. CDR3 size: 12 residues. The germline V gene encodes CDR1 MNHEY and CDR2 SMNVEV (reference sequence). The DNA for the CDR3 is TGTGCCAGCAGTCAGGGTCGTGGGGAGCTGTTTTTT. It codes for CASSQGRGELFF.

The table lists this clonotype with a count of one. The chain recombines TRBV24-1 with TRBJ2-7; TRBD1 agrees at 7 bases. In germline, CDR1 is KGHDR, CDR2 SFDVKD. The V and J ends lost 5 bases and 2 bases, in that order; junction bases with no gene match: 2. This CDR3 is built from 13 residues. DNA of the CDR3: TGTGCCACCAGTGGGGGACAGACCTACGAGCAGTACTTC. Protein product: CATSGGQTYEQYF.

The V call is TRBV10-1, the J call TRBJ1-1; D is unresolved. V was clipped by 4 bases and J by 0 bases, with 12 bases between them. This CDR3 is 15 amino acids long. Germline CDR1 and CDR2: WNHNN and SYGVQD (reference sequence). In nucleotides, the CDR3 is TGCGCCAGCAGTGGTTACGAATCAATGAACACTGAAGCTTTCTTT. This translates into CASSGYESMNTEAFF.

This clonotype was found many times. V gene TRBV5-1 combines with J gene TRBJ1-4; 7 bases line up with TRBD1. CDR1 is SGHRS and CDR2 is YFSETQ in the germline V gene. With V trimmed by 0 bases and J by 0 bases, 8 bases remained unmatched. The length of the CDR3 is 18 residues. CDR3 protein: CASSLVAQGIATNEKLFF. CDR3 nucleotide sequence: TGCGCCAGCAGCTTGGTCGCACAGGGGATTGCAACTAATGAAAAACTGTTTTTT. The full variable domain, completed using reference TRBV5-1 and TRBJ1-4, is KAGVTQTPRYLIKTRGQQVTLSCSPISGHRSVSWYQQTPGQGLQFLFEYFSETQRNKGNFPGRFSGRQFSNSRSEMNVSTLELGDSALYLCASSLVAQGIATNEKLFFGSGTQLSVL.

This clonotype has a count of ten or more. The chain is built from TRBV5-1 and TRBJ1-1; 7 nucleotides agree with TRBD1. Trimming at V came to 4 bases and at J to 0 bases, leaving 6 bases not matched to a gene. CDR1 is SGHRS and CDR2 is YFSETQ in the germline V gene. The CDR3 covers 15 residues. The CDR3 bases are TGCGCCAGCAGCCGGGACAGTCTTATGAACACTGAAGCTTTCTTT. Protein: CASSRDSLMNTEAFF. Looking up the rest from reference TRBV5-1 and TRBJ1-1 gives the full variable domain: KAGVTQTPRYLIKTRGQQVTLSCSPISGHRSVSWYQQTPGQGLQFLFEYFSETQRNKGNFPGRFSGRQFSNSRSEMNVSTLELGDSALYLCASSRDSLMNTEAFFGQGTRLTVV.

Notes on this clonotype: One end of the junction fails to match germline, which may point to a read error. The chain is built from TRBV9 and TRBJ1-2; 9 bases line up with TRBD1. This CDR3 is 17 amino acids long. Germline CDR1 and CDR2: SGDLS and YYNGEE. The CDR3 region is CASSQEGHTGGLYGYTF. DNA for the CDR3: TGCGCCAGCAGCCAAGAAGGGCATACAGGGGGCCTCTATGGCTACACCTTC.

J is TRBJ1-1 and V is TRBV19; D not certain. This CDR3 region has 9 residues. Per germline, CDR1 LNHDA and CDR2 SQIVND (reference sequence). Trimming removed 11 bases at V and 5 bases at J, with 6 bases between. The CDR3 loop is CAGSTEAFF. CDR3 in DNA: TGTGCCGGATCTACTGAAGCTTTCTTT.

This clonotype was found many times. The rearrangement joins TRBV6-1 to TRBJ1-1, with D perhaps TRBD1 (5 bases). The CDR3 is 14 amino acids. Germline-derived CDR1 and CDR2 are MNHNS and SASEGT. V lost 4 bases and J lost 1, with 10 bases in between. The CDR3 sequence: CASSVDRPNTEAFF. The DNA for the CDR3 is TGTGCCAGCAGTGTTGACAGACCGAACACTGAAGCTTTCTTT.

This clonotype was found once. This chain connects TRBV7-6 to TRBJ2-7; 13 nucleotides agree with TRBD2. V trimming: 2 bases; J trimming: 0 bases; junction bases outside the gene matches: 7. The CDR3 sequence is 18 residues long. Looked up from germline, CDR1 is SGHVS and CDR2 is FNYEAQ. The CDR3, as DNA: TGTGCCAGCAGCTTAAACAGGCGGACTAGCGGGAGCTCCTACGAGCAGTACTTC. Translation gives CASSLNRRTSGSSYEQYF.

This clonotype was found many times. The chain carries TRBV12-3 or TRBV12-4 and TRBJ2-1; no firm D call. V was trimmed by 5 bases and J by 2 bases, leaving 13 bases between them. There are 15 residues in the CDR3. The CDR3 is CASSTAERTYNEQFF. In nucleotides, the CDR3 is TGTGCCAGCAGTACCGCTGAACGAACCTACAATGAGCAGTTCTTC.

This clonotype was seen repeatedly, ten times or more. V and J are TRBV5-1 and TRBJ2-3; TRBD2 agrees at 7 bases. V was pared by 0 bases and J by 2 bases, with 3 bases of the junction left unmatched. This CDR3 contains 15 residues. Germline V gives CDR1 SGHRS, CDR2 YFSETQ. CDR3 protein: CASSLEAGSTDTQYF. DNA for the CDR3: TGCGCCAGCAGCTTGGAAGCGGGGTCCACAGATACGCAGTATTTT.

The chain couples TRBV9 to TRBJ1-2; D remains unclear. V was pared by 4 bases and J by 7 bases, with 23 bases between. The length of the CDR3 is 16 residues. The germline V gene encodes CDR1 SGDLS and CDR2 YYNGEE. CDR3 residues: CASSLDSGGRSGGYTF. CDR3 nucleotides: TGTGCCAGCAGCTTAGATTCCGGAGGCCGCAGTGGTGGCTACACCTTC.

In this sample, this clonotype turned up a few times. The gene calls are TRBV19 and TRBJ1-5; D is unresolved. V lost 5 bases to trimming and J lost 0 bases, with 11 bases between them. Germline V lookup: CDR1 LNHDA, CDR2 SQIVND (reference sequence). The CDR3 loop spans 15 amino acids. The CDR3 loop reads CASSPGGHSNQPQHF. For the CDR3, the DNA is TGTGCCAGTAGTCCGGGAGGGCATAGCAATCAGCCCCAGCATTTT.

Comment on this clonotype: This may stem from a read error, because a much larger clone lies one nucleotide away. The chain couples TRBV12-3 or TRBV12-4 to TRBJ2-3; D is perhaps TRBD2 (6 bases). The CDR3 covers 14 residues. CDR3 residues: CASSLGGGTDTQCF. Written as DNA, the CDR3 is TGTGCCAGCAGTTTAGGGGGAGGCACAGATACGCAGTGTTTT.

The chain has TRBV6-4 and TRBJ2-6; unclear D gene. V lost 8 bases, J lost 0 bases, and 8 bases lay in between. CDR3 length equals 14 residues. Germline assignment: CDR1 MRHNA and CDR2 SNTAGT. DNA for the CDR3: TGTGCCAGCCGGATAGACTCTGGGGCCAACGTCCTGACTTTC. Protein product: CASRIDSGANVLTF.

This chain connects TRBV15 to TRBJ2-3; D is uncertain. Per germline, CDR1 LNHNV and CDR2 YYDKDF (reference sequence). V was shortened by 0 bases and J by 7 bases, with 5 bases between the two germline ends. This CDR3 is built from 12 residues. CDR3 sequence: CATSRDMNTQYF. CDR3 nucleotide sequence: TGTGCCACCAGCAGAGATATGAATACGCAGTATTTT.

The count of this clonotype is one. This chain connects TRBV20-1 to TRBJ2-5; 7 nucleotides line up with TRBD1. This CDR3 spans 11 amino acids. V shed 4 bases, J shed 4 bases, and the junction held 0 bases outside the gene matches. Germline-derived CDR1 and CDR2 are DFQATT and SNEGSKA (reference sequence). This chain's CDR3 is CSANRGETQYF. CDR3 DNA: TGCAGTGCTAACAGGGGAGAGACCCAGTACTTC.